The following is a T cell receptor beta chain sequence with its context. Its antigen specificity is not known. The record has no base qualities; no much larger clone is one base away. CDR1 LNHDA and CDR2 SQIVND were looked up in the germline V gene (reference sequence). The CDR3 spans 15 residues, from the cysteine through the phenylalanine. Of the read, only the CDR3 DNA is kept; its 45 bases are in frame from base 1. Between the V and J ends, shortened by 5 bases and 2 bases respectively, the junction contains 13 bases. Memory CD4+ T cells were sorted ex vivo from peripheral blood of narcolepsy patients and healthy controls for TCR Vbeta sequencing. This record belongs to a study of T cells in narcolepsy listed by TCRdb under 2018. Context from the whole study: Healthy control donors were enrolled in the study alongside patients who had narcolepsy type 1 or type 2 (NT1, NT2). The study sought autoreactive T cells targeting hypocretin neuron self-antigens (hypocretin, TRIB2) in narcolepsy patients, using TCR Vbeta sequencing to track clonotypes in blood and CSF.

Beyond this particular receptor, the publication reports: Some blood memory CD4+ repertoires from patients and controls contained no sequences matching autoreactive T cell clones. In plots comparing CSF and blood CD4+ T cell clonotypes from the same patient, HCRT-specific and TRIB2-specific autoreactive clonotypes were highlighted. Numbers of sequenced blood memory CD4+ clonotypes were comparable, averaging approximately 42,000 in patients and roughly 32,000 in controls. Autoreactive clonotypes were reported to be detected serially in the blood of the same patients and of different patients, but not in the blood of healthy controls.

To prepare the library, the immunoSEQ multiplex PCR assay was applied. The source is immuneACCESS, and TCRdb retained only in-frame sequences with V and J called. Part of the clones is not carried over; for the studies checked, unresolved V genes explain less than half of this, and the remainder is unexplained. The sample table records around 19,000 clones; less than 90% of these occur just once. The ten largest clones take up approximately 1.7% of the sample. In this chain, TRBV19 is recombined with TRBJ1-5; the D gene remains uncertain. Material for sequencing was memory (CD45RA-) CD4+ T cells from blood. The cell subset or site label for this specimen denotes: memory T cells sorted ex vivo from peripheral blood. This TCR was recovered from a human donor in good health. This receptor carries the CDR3 CASSPGRIGNQPQHF. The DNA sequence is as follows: TGTGCCAGTAGTCCCGGTCGAATAGGCAATCAGCCCCAGCATTTT.